This TCR beta chain was found in a study listed by TCRdb under 2016. Libraries were made using RT-PCR. Sequencing used an Illumina MiSeq. TCRdb's own reprocessing of the public reads used fastp at Q25 and MiXCR and kept productive beta chains. Every entry covers one CDR3 protein and lists the most common genes and DNA from its rows. This sample gives more than 550,000 distinct CDR3 sequences in total; 14% of them show up just once. Together, the top ten hold around 3.3% of the sample. As concerns this clonotype: Its antigen remains undetermined. One base away there is no much larger clone; base qualities are not given.

This TCR was sampled from a female donor in good health, serving as a healthy control. Sequenced input: memory CD4+ T cells from blood.

CDR3 loop: CASSRDFTRETQYF. DNA sequence: TGTGCCAGCAGCCGGGACTTCACCCGCGAGACCCAGTACTTC. This receptor chain uses TRBV9 and TRBJ2-5; the D gene is perhaps TRBD2, on 6 matching bases. The cysteine opens and the phenylalanine closes a CDR3 of 14 amino acids. CDR3 DNA is the only sequence kept; it has 42 bases, read in frame from the first base. The germline ends are 15 bases apart after V is trimmed by 4 bases and J by 5 bases. Sequences SGDLS (CDR1) and YYNGEE (CDR2) are obtained from the germline V gene.